This T cell receptor (beta chain) was recovered during a study of long-term antiretroviral therapy in people with HIV. Study as a whole: About a decade before 2015, the earliest samples were taken when ART was typically delayed.

Survey level was the resolution at which the v3.0 immunoSEQ assay ran. TCRdb's copy holds only in-frame clones and misses some; the assay was immunoSEQ multiplex PCR. The repertoire holds 44,000 or so clones, with over 90% as singletons. CDR3 length: 14 amino acids. CDR1 SGHTS and CDR2 YDEGEE come from the germline V gene. Trimming shortened V by 0 bases and J by 4 bases, and 8 bases separated the two germline ends. The chain joins TRBV5-8 to TRBJ2-1; no reliable D call. The sequence was obtained from a woman between 50 and 59 years old with HIV. The sample in question was unsorted PBMCs, obtained 3.7 years after starting antiretroviral therapy. CDR3 loop: CASSLESGYNEQFF. In DNA form, the CDR3 reads TGTGCCAGCAGCTTGGAATCGGGTTACAATGAGCAGTTCTTC.